The 16 T cell receptor beta chains in this list originate from one sample, sequenced in a study of shared clonotypes between healthy human individuals. The method was immunoSEQ multiplex PCR; TCRdb's version includes in-frame clones alone and lacks a portion of them. The table has about 690,000 clones, 90% seen once. Source material: memory CD8+ T cells from PBMCs. Indicated subset: CD45RO+ cells pooled with CCR7-negative TemRA cells. The receptor source for this set is a man younger than 35 in good health. Some clones in this sample may be carry-over from other donors' samples.

The V gene is TRBV4-3, the J gene TRBJ2-3; 8 bases fit TRBD2. The J segment lost 3 bases and the V segment lost 1 base, leaving 3 bases of the junction unmatched. This CDR3 contains 15 residues. CDR1 LGHNA and CDR2 YSLEER come from the germline V gene. This CDR3 reads CASSQAGGMTDTQYF. The CDR3 DNA is TGCGCCAGCAGCCAAGCGGGAGGGATGACAGATACGCAGTATTTT.

This chain joins TRBV7-9 and TRBJ2-7, with 7 nucleotides matching TRBD1. This CDR3 has 18 residues. The ends lost 3 bases at V and 6 bases at J; junction bases unmatched: 20. Germline CDR1 SEHNR, CDR2 FQNEAQ (reference sequence). DNA of the CDR3: TGTGCCAGCAGCTTCTCACCCCTGGGGACAGCCCCCCGGGGCGAGCAGTACTTC. Translated: CASSFSPLGTAPRGEQYF.

The chain joins TRBV7-2 to TRBJ2-1; D perhaps matches TRBD2 (5 bases). V shed 5 bases and J shed 8 bases, with 13 bases lying between them. CDR1 and CDR2 (germline): SGHTA, FQGNSA. The CDR3 totals 13 residues. For the CDR3, the DNA is TGTGCCAGCAGCCCGCTAAGAGGGCATGAGCAGTTCTTC. It is translated as CASSPLRGHEQFF.

This clone was observed a single time. This chain uses TRBV6-1 with TRBJ2-2; TRBD1 aligns across 8 bases. V trimming: 10 bases; J trimming: 1 base; junction bases outside the gene matches: 5. This CDR3 is 14 amino acids long. Germline CDR1 is MNHNS and CDR2 is SASEGT. The CDR3 sequence is CATGQGGNTGELFF. CDR3 coding DNA: TGTGCCACCGGACAGGGCGGGAACACCGGGGAGCTGTTTTTT.

This chain links TRBV4-1 with TRBJ2-2; 12 bases fit TRBD1. The CDR3 length is 19 residues. Germline V lookup: CDR1 MGHRA, CDR2 YSYEKL. V dropped 3 bases and J dropped 6; count of bases not matched to a gene: 14. CDR3 protein: CASSQRNSGTGGISGELFF. CDR3 in DNA: TGCGCCAGCAGCCAGCGAAATTCCGGGACAGGGGGCATCTCCGGGGAGCTGTTTTTT.

This clone has only one observation. The chain uses TRBV27 and TRBJ2-7, with 11 bases that match TRBD2. The germline gives CDR1 MNHEY, CDR2 SMNVEV (reference sequence). V shed 3 bases and J 2 bases; nucleotides not matched to a gene: 3. The CDR3 has 15 residues. This CDR3 is CASSFLAGGAYEQYF. CDR3 sequence (DNA): TGTGCCAGCAGTTTCCTAGCGGGAGGAGCCTACGAGCAGTACTTC.

The V call is TRBV6-1, the J call TRBJ2-3, with TRBD1 as a possible D gene (5 bases). The ends were cut back, 3 bases at V and 0 bases at J, with 13 bases in the middle. Germline CDR1 reads MNHNS; CDR2 reads SASEGT. This CDR3 comprises 16 residues. This CDR3 is CASSDPEAGSTDTQYF. For the CDR3, the DNA is TGTGCCAGCAGTGATCCCGAGGCAGGGAGCACAGATACGCAGTATTTT.

The genes are TRBV15 and TRBJ2-2; D tentatively reads TRBD1 or TRBD2 (6 bases each). The germline gives CDR1 LNHNV, CDR2 YYDKDF (reference sequence). The V and J ends lost 4 bases and 5 bases respectively, with 14 bases between them. The CDR3 is made up of 15 amino acids. The CDR3 DNA sequence: TGTGCCACCAGCACTGAGGGGGGCGGGACCGGGGAGCTGTTTTTT. It specifies CATSTEGGGTGELFF.

The rearrangement uses TRBV27 and TRBJ2-5; 11 positions match TRBD1. Trimming took 3 bases from V and 5 from J; bases not matched to a gene: 8. The CDR3 totals 16 residues. CDR1 and CDR2 from the germline V gene are MNHEY and SMNVEV (reference sequence). CDR3 nucleotides: TGTGCCAGCAGTTTTCTGGGACAGGGGGTCGACGAGACCCAGTACTTC. Its translation is CASSFLGQGVDETQYF.

V and J are TRBV11-3 and TRBJ2-1, with D perhaps TRBD1 or TRBD2 (5 bases each). CDR1 and CDR2 from the germline V gene are SGHNT and YENEEA. The CDR3 has 12 residues. Trimming shortened V by 4 bases and J by 11 bases, and 12 bases separated the two germline ends. CDR3 region: CASSSRGGKQFF. CDR3 in DNA: TGTGCCAGCAGCTCGAGGGGCGGAAAGCAGTTCTTC.

The J gene is TRBJ1-2, the V gene TRBV29-1; D is possibly TRBD1 (5 bases). Germline CDR1 SQVTM, CDR2 ANQGSEA. The length of the CDR3 is 14 residues. V dropped 3 bases and J dropped 4 bases, with 15 bases sitting between them. CDR3 protein: CSVELSRQGYGYTF. CDR3 coding DNA: TGCAGCGTTGAGTTGTCCCGGCAGGGCTATGGCTACACCTTC.

The chain is built from TRBV5-6 and TRBJ2-3, with D uncertain. Trimming pared 4 bases from V and 6 bases from J, leaving 9 bases between. Germline CDR1 is SGHDT and CDR2 is YYEEEE. There are 12 residues in the CDR3. The CDR3 region has the DNA TGTGCCAGCAGCGTTCTCAGGGATACGCAGTATTTT. Translated: CASSVLRDTQYF.

V gene TRBV5-4 combines with J gene TRBJ2-1; 7 bases match TRBD2. Per germline, CDR1 SGHNT and CDR2 YYREEE (reference sequence). After removal of 10 bases from V and 6 bases from J, the junction contained 13 bases not matched to a gene. The CDR3 is 14 residues long. The CDR3 protein is CAFQRDAATNEQFF. The CDR3 DNA is TGTGCCTTCCAGCGGGACGCCGCTACCAATGAGCAGTTCTTC.

This chain joins TRBV7-4 and TRBJ2-7, with 9 bases fitting TRBD2. Germline V lookup: CDR1 SGHVT, CDR2 SQSDAQ. Germline trimming cut 5 bases from V and 5 bases from J; bases unmatched to any gene: 10. The CDR3 spans 15 residues. The CDR3 protein is CASSPIRIAGDEQYF. The CDR3 DNA follows: TGTGCCAGCAGCCCAATAAGGATAGCGGGAGACGAGCAGTACTTC.

In this sample, this clone turned up a few times. The CDR3 region is CASSLWGGGTEAFF. DNA for the CDR3: TGTGCCAGCAGTTTATGGGGCGGGGGCACTGAAGCTTTCTTT. This chain joins TRBV28 and TRBJ1-1, with a possible D match to TRBD1 (5 bases). The germline CDR1 and CDR2 sequences are MDHEN and SYDVKM. V shed 0 bases and J shed 4 bases, with 9 bases lying between them. CDR3 size: 14 residues.

V gene TRBV7-9 combines with J gene TRBJ2-1, with D maybe TRBD1 (5 bases). Germline assignment: CDR1 SEHNR and CDR2 FQNEAQ (reference sequence). The CDR3 covers 13 residues. V was cut by 7 bases and J by 7 bases, with 14 bases left in between. The chain's CDR3 is CASTKGASNEQFF. The CDR3 DNA sequence: TGTGCCAGCACCAAAGGGGCATCAAATGAGCAGTTCTTC.